This T cell receptor beta chain was identified in a study of blood T cell repertoires in COVID-19. Turning to the study itself: Nucleic acid was either cDNA or gDNA, and it came from T cells, B-cell-depleted T cells, or PBMCs.

Original data processing: Nucleated cell number was recorded as an estimate derived from reference gene primer amplification. Produced via immunoSEQ multiplex PCR; TCRdb's table is partial and in-frame only. V and J calls and clone size are as listed in that table; D and trimming were resolved from the DNA. This table has over 150,000 clones, about 83% appearing once. Input material: peripheral blood. The clonotype originates from a man in his sixties with acute or convalescent COVID-19.

This CDR3 reads CASSERDRTYNEQFF. The CDR3 DNA is TGTGCCAGCAGCGAGAGGGACAGAACCTACAATGAGCAGTTCTTC. The rearrangement joins TRBV9 to TRBJ2-1, with 7 bases aligning to TRBD1. The V gene's germline CDR1 is SGDLS and CDR2 YYNGEE. V lost 3 bases, J lost 2 bases, and 5 bases stayed unmatched. The CDR3 length is 15 residues.